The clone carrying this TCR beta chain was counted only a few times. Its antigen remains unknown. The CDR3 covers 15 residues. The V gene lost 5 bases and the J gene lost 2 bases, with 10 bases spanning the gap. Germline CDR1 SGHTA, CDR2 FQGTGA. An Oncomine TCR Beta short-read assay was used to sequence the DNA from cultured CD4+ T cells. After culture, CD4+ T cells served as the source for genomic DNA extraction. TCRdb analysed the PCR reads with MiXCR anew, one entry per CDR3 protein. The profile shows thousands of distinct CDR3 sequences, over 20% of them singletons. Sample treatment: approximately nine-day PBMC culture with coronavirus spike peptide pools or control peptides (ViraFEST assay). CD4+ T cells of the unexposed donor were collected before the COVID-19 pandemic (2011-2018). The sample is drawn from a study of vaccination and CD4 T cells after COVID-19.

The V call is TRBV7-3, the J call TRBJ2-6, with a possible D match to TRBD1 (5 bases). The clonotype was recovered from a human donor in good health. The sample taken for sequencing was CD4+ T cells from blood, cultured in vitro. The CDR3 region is CASSAQGTGANVLTF. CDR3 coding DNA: TGTGCCAGCAGCGCGCAGGGTACTGGGGCCAACGTCCTGACTTTC.